The 7 T cell receptor beta chains below come from one sample, sequenced in a study of CD8+CD57+ T cells in acquired aplastic anemia. Both TCR beta VDJ combination and CDR3 sequence profiling were carried out. Genomic DNA was the template for this profiling. TCRdb used MiXCR to reprocess the reads, holding one entry per CDR3 protein. The data hold around 170,000 distinct CDR3 sequences, with around 60% observed a single time. Source material: sorted CD4+, CD8+, or CD8+CD57+ T cells (not recorded which) from PBMCs. Every receptor here comes from a human donor in good health.

This clonotype was seen more than once but under ten times. The chain combines TRBV15 with TRBJ1-1; D is ambiguous. This CDR3 spans 16 amino acids. V was pared by 3 bases and J by 9 bases, with 23 bases between. Germline lookup yields CDR1 LNHNV and CDR2 YYDKDF (reference sequence). The CDR3 loop reads CATSSILIGTDRKAFF. The DNA of the CDR3 is TGTGCCACCAGCAGCATCCTAATAGGTACGGACCGAAAAGCTTTCTTT.

J is TRBJ1-2 and V is TRBV19; TRBD1 matches at 7 bases. In germline, CDR1 is LNHDA, CDR2 SQIVND (reference sequence). The CDR3 is 10 amino acids. CDR3 in amino acids: CATGYSGYTF. CDR3 in DNA: TGTGCGACAGGGTACTCTGGCTACACCTTC.

This clonotype has at least ten counts. J is TRBJ2-5 and V is TRBV15; tentative D call: TRBD2 (7 bases). Looked up from germline, CDR1 is LNHNV and CDR2 is YYDKDF (reference sequence). Between the trimmed V and J ends, which lost 1 base and 1 base, there was a span of 16 bases. CDR3 length equals 17 residues. The CDR3 DNA is TGTGCCACCAGCAGAGGGGGGGGCAGGTGGATCCAAGAGACCCAGTACTTC. Protein: CATSRGGGRWIQETQYF.

This clonotype has just a few counts. For the CDR3, the DNA is TGTGCCAGCAAAGCGGAGTACACTGAAGCTTTCTTT. It is translated as CASKAEYTEAFF. The genes are TRBV2 and TRBJ1-1; D gene unclear. CDR1 is SNHLY and CDR2 is FYNNEI in the germline V gene. Deletions cut 7 bases from V and 3 bases from J, with 9 bases between. CDR3 size: 12 residues.

This clonotype was counted a single time. CDR3 protein: CATSRAANEKLFF. The DNA of the CDR3 is TGTGCCACCTCCAGGGCAGCTAATGAAAAACTGTTTTTT. This sequence joins TRBV24-1 and TRBJ1-4, with D perhaps TRBD1 (5 bases). The CDR3 runs 13 residues. Trimming cost V 9 bases and J 3 bases, with 10 bases left between them. The germline CDR1 and CDR2 sequences are KGHDR and SFDVKD.

The chain combines TRBV5-6 with TRBJ1-2, with 7 positions matching TRBD1. The trim removed 0 bases at V and 5 bases at J, leaving 4 bases unmatched. Germline assignment: CDR1 SGHDT and CDR2 YYEEEE. The CDR3 is made up of 14 amino acids. The CDR3: CASSLGDSLYGYTF. CDR3 sequence (DNA): TGTGCCAGCAGCTTGGGGGACAGTCTTTATGGCTACACCTTC.

In its sample, this clonotype was seen a few times. This chain links TRBV7-3 with TRBJ1-1; tentatively, D is TRBD1 (5 bases). The CDR3 is 17 residues long. V was clipped by 5 bases and J by 4 bases, with 23 bases between them. The V gene's germline CDR1 is SGHTA and CDR2 FQGTGA. CDR3 in amino acids: CASSPGAGRGGVTEAFF. The DNA of the CDR3 is TGTGCCAGCAGCCCCGGAGCCGGTAGGGGTGGGGTCACTGAAGCTTTCTTT.